This entry features one T cell receptor beta chain sequence. Its antigen is not known. The data derive from a study of cytotoxic CD8 clonotypes in ibrutinib-treated CLL. About the study: The study included under twelve relapsed/refractory and over 14 treatment-naive patients; roughly 17 had IGHV unmutated disease.

Looked up from germline, CDR1 is MNHEY and CDR2 is SVGAGI. Deletions cut 0 bases from V and 6 bases from J, with 11 bases between. This CDR3 has 15 residues. Whole-study findings and limits: Public clonotypes occurred uncommonly; on treatment, they contracted or remained stable.

Some clones are missing from TCRdb's copy, which holds only in-frame ones; the method was immunoSEQ multiplex PCR. The sample lists over 130,000 clones; 80% were seen once. The source of this sequence is a human donor with chronic lymphocytic leukemia. This chain joins TRBV6-5 and TRBJ2-2; D is unresolved. The sample consisted of PBMCs, taken after 36 months of ibrutinib treatment. This chain's CDR3 is CASSYSSRAAGELFF. The CDR3 nucleotides are TGTGCCAGCAGTTACTCGAGTAGGGCCGCCGGGGAGCTGTTTTTT.